The 20 T cell receptor beta chains given below trace back to one sample, sequenced in a study of T cell responses to AZD1222 COVID-19 vaccine listed by TCRdb under 2021. Receptor libraries were prepared by the immunoSEQ multiplex PCR assay. Entries here come from immuneACCESS through TCRdb and include only in-frame sequences with V and J called. Some clones fail to appear in such tables; in the studies checked, an unresolved V gene covers under half of the shortfall, and the cause of the remainder is unknown. The sample contains 110,000 or so clones, more than 70% of them found a single time. The ten biggest clones cover about 15% of the sample. In light of the paper, this sample's time point label describes: baseline before first vaccination. The starting material was peripheral blood, obtained on day 0 of AZD1222 vaccination. The receptors here all came from an adult in good health.

The chain carries TRBV7-2 and TRBJ2-3; D possibly corresponds to TRBD2 (6 bases). Germline loops: CDR1 SGHTA, CDR2 FQGNSA. This CDR3 has 15 amino acids. The V end lost 5 bases, the J end lost 1 base, and 13 bases lay between the germline ends. The CDR3 DNA reads TGTGCCAGCAGCCCCAGGAGGGTGGGCACAGATACGCAGTATTTT. Translated: CASSPRRVGTDTQYF.

The chain recombines TRBV3-1 (or the pseudogene TRBV3-2) with TRBJ1-5; no clear D. Germline lookup yields CDR1 LGHDT and CDR2 YNNKEL (reference sequence). This CDR3 is built from 14 residues. Trimming took 4 bases from V and 1 from J, leaving 8 bases between them. The CDR3 DNA reads TGTGCCAGCAGCCGGGTCCCCAGCAATCAGCCCCAGCATTTT. Translating gives CASSRVPSNQPQHF.

This chain connects TRBV19 to TRBJ1-4; no reliable D call. Germline V lookup: CDR1 LNHDA, CDR2 SQIVND (reference sequence). The V end was cut by 3 bases, the J end by 2 bases, with 10 bases between. There are 15 residues in the CDR3. The CDR3 nucleotides read TGTGCCAGTAGTATTAGAGGCGGGACTAATGAAAAACTGTTTTTT. It yields the protein CASSIRGGTNEKLFF.

This chain uses TRBV4-2 with TRBJ1-4; perhaps TRBD1 as D (6 bases). Germline CDR1 reads LGHNA; CDR2 reads YNFKEQ. Deletions cut 0 bases from V and 8 bases from J, with 16 bases between. There are 16 residues in the CDR3. CDR3 DNA sequence: TGTGCCAGCAGCCAAGAGCGATCGCAGGGGCGGGAAAAACTGTTTTTT. This encodes CASSQERSQGREKLFF.

V gene TRBV5-1 combines with J gene TRBJ2-7; 7 positions agree with TRBD1. The CDR3 runs 14 residues. CDR1 and CDR2 (germline): SGHRS, YFSETQ. V lost 0 bases, J lost 5 bases, and 5 bases stayed unmatched. CDR3 DNA: TGCGCCAGCAGCTTGGGGTGGACAGGCGACGAGCAGTACGTC. Residues: CASSLGWTGDEQYV.

The gene calls are TRBV4-1 and TRBJ1-2, with 7 bases aligning to TRBD1. Trimming cost V 6 bases and J 2 bases; bases outside gene matches: 9. Germline CDR1 is MGHRA and CDR2 is YSYEKL. This CDR3 is 15 amino acids long. The CDR3 loop reads CASSLGSTGNYGYTF. The CDR3 DNA is TGCGCCAGCAGTCTCGGCTCGACAGGGAACTATGGCTACACCTTC.

This chain uses TRBV20-1 with TRBJ2-5; D remains ambiguous. Deletions cut 0 bases from V and 5 bases from J, with 4 bases between. There are 11 residues in the CDR3. From germline, CDR1 is DFQATT and CDR2 SNEGSKA (reference sequence). The chain's CDR3 is CSARDLETQYF. CDR3 bases: TGCAGTGCTAGAGATTTGGAGACCCAGTACTTC.

The chain couples TRBV7-9 to TRBJ2-4, with D possibly called TRBD1 or TRBD2 (5 bases each). V was pared by 5 bases and J by 0 bases, with 14 bases between. This CDR3 has 16 residues. Per the germline V gene, CDR1 is SEHNR and CDR2 is FQNEAQ (reference sequence). The CDR3 nucleotides are TGTGCCAGCAGCCCCAGGGACGGGATAGCCAAAAACATTCAGTACTTC. Protein: CASSPRDGIAKNIQYF.

V is TRBV5-6 and J is TRBJ1-1; D is perhaps TRBD1 (6 bases). V gave up 4 bases and J gave up 5 bases, with 12 bases separating them. CDR1 and CDR2 from the germline V gene are SGHDT and YYEEEE. CDR3 length equals 13 residues. DNA for the CDR3: TGTGCCAGCAGCACCCGGGGGCCAACTGAAGCTTTCTTT. Its translation: CASSTRGPTEAFF.

The chain carries TRBV10-3 and TRBJ2-5, with TRBD1 matching over 8 bases. The CDR3 has 15 residues. The germline V gene encodes CDR1 ENHRY and CDR2 SYGVKD. V trimming: 0 bases; J trimming: 7 bases; junction bases outside the gene matches: 7. The CDR3 sequence is CAISESRTGFGTQYF. The DNA of the CDR3 is TGTGCCATCAGTGAGTCCCGGACAGGGTTTGGGACCCAGTACTTC.

This clone was recorded once. The V gene is TRBV11-2, the J gene TRBJ1-1, with D unclear. The germline V gene has CDR1 SGHAT and CDR2 FQNNGV. The CDR3 contains 14 residues. Trimming cost V 1 base and J 1 base, with 7 bases left between them. The CDR3 reads CASSLGDTNTEAFF. In DNA, the CDR3 is TGTGCCAGCAGCTTAGGAGATACGAACACTGAAGCTTTCTTT.

This clone has only one observation. V and J are TRBV9 and TRBJ1-1; 7 nucleotides agree with TRBD1. Germline values: CDR1 SGDLS, CDR2 YYNGEE. The trim removed 4 bases at V and 0 bases at J, leaving 6 bases unmatched. This CDR3 comprises 15 residues. The CDR3 coding sequence is TGTGCCAGCAGCCCCCTCGGACAGGTGAACACTGAAGCTTTCTTT. It translates to CASSPLGQVNTEAFF.

The chain uses TRBV4-2 and TRBJ2-1; D might be TRBD2 (6 bases). Trimming removed 1 base at V and 4 bases at J, with 14 bases between. Germline assignment: CDR1 LGHNA and CDR2 YNFKEQ. The CDR3 contains 16 residues. The CDR3 region has the DNA TGTGCCAGCAGCCAAGGGGAAGGCGGGGCATACAATGAGCAGTTCTTC. Its protein product is CASSQGEGGAYNEQFF.

The chain joins TRBV7-8 to TRBJ2-4; 12 positions agree with TRBD2. The V gene's germline CDR1 is SGHVS and CDR2 FQNEAQ. V shed 1 base, J shed 11 bases, and the junction held 9 bases outside the gene matches. The CDR3 contains 16 residues. This CDR3 is CASSLVTSGGGGVQYF. CDR3 bases: TGTGCCAGCAGCTTAGTGACTAGCGGGGGCGGGGGCGTTCAGTACTTC.

The gene calls are TRBV19 and TRBJ2-3; TRBD2 matches at 16 bases. The germline gives CDR1 LNHDA, CDR2 SQIVND (reference sequence). CDR3 length: 19 amino acids. V trimming: 4 bases; J trimming: 4 bases; junction bases outside the gene matches: 11. CDR3 nucleotide sequence: TGTGCCAGTAGTACGGGACTAGCGGGAGGGCTGGGTTTCTCAGATACGCAGTATTTT. Translating gives CASSTGLAGGLGFSDTQYF.

The chain carries TRBV19 and TRBJ1-1, with D perhaps matching TRBD1 (6 bases). Per germline, CDR1 LNHDA and CDR2 SQIVND (reference sequence). The ends were cut back, 0 bases at V and 2 bases at J, with 10 bases in the middle. This CDR3 spans 15 amino acids. The CDR3 loop reads CASSIDGDKNTEAFF. CDR3 nucleotides: TGTGCCAGTAGTATAGATGGGGACAAAAACACTGAAGCTTTCTTT.

The genes are TRBV2 and TRBJ1-2; no firm D call. The CDR3 runs 11 residues. Germline V gene lookup returns CDR1 SNHLY and CDR2 FYNNEI. Trimming took off 4 bases at V and 4 bases at J, with 4 bases between the two ends. As DNA, the CDR3 is TGTGCCAGCAGTGGGGGCTATGGCTACACCTTC. Translated: CASSGGYGYTF.

The J gene is TRBJ2-5, the V gene TRBV5-5, with TRBD1 matching 7 bases. Germline lookup yields CDR1 SGHKS and CDR2 YYEKEE (reference sequence). V shed 3 bases, J shed 1 base, and the junction held 3 bases outside the gene matches. This CDR3 spans 14 amino acids. The CDR3 is CASSWGQSQETQYF. CDR3 nucleotides: TGTGCCAGCAGCTGGGGACAGTCCCAAGAGACCCAGTACTTC.

The chain has TRBV28 and TRBJ2-6, with 8 positions matching TRBD1. CDR3 length: 16 amino acids. V dropped 5 bases and J dropped 6; count of bases not matched to a gene: 9. Germline CDR1 reads MDHEN; CDR2 reads SYDVKM. The CDR3 loop is CASSPRTGIAANVLTF. For the CDR3, the DNA is TGTGCCAGCAGTCCGCGGACAGGGATCGCGGCCAACGTCCTGACTTTC.

CDR3 nucleotides: TGTGCCAGCAGCGTAGGGGCTAGCAACACAGATACGCAGTATTTT. Translation gives CASSVGASNTDTQYF. The chain uses TRBV9 and TRBJ2-3; possibly TRBD2 for D (5 bases). The CDR3 covers 15 residues. Germline CDR1 reads SGDLS; CDR2 reads YYNGEE. V was pared by 0 bases and J by 2 bases, with 10 bases between.